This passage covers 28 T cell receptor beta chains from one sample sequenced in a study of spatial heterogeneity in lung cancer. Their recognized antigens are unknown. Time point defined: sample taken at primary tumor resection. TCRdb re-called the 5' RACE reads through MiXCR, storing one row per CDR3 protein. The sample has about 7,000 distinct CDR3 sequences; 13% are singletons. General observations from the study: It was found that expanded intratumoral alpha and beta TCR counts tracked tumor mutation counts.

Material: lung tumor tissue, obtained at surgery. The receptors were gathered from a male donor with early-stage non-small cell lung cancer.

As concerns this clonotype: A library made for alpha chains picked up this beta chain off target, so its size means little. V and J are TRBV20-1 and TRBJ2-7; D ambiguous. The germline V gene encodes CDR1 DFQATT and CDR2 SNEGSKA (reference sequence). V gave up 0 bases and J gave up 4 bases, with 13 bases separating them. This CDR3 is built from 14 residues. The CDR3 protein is CSARDYDNPYEQYF. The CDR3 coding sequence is TGCAGTGCTAGAGATTATGATAACCCGTACGAGCAGTACTTC.

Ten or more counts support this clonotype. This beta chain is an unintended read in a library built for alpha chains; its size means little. CDR3 in amino acids: CASGRLAGGNEQFF. The DNA for the CDR3 is TGTGCTAGTGGCCGATTAGCGGGGGGCAATGAGCAGTTCTTC. V usage is TRBV12-5 and J usage is TRBJ2-1; the match to TRBD2 covers 10 bases. The germline V gene encodes CDR1 LGHNT and CDR2 FRNRAP. The CDR3 spans 14 residues. V shed 6 bases, J shed 6 bases, and the junction held 5 bases outside the gene matches. Looking up the rest from reference TRBV12-5 and TRBJ2-1 gives the full variable domain: DARVTQTPRHKVTEMGQEVTMRCQPILGHNTVFWYRQTMMQGLELLAYFRNRAPLDDSGMPKDRFSAEMPDATLATLKIQPSEPRDSAVYFCASGRLAGGNEQFFGPGTRLTVL.

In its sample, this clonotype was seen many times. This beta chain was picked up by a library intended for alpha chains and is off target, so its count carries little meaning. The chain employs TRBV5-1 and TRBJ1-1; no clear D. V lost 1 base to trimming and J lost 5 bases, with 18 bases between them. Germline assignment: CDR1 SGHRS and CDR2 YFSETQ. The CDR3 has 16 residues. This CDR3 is CASSLKGTEAETEAFF. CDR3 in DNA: TGCGCCAGCAGCTTGAAAGGCACAGAGGCTGAGACTGAAGCTTTCTTT. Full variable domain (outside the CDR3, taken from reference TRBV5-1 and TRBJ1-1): KAGVTQTPRYLIKTRGQQVTLSCSPISGHRSVSWYQQTPGQGLQFLFEYFSETQRNKGNFPGRFSGRQFSNSRSEMNVSTLELGDSALYLCASSLKGTEAETEAFFGQGTRLTVV.

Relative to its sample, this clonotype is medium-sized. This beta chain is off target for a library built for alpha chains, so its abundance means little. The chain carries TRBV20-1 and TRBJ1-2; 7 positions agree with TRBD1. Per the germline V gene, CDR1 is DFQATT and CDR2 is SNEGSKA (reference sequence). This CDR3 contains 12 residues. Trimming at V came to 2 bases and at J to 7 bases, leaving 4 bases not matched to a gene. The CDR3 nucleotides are TGCAGTGCTAGATCCGGGACAGCTGGCTACACCTTC. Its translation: CSARSGTAGYTF.

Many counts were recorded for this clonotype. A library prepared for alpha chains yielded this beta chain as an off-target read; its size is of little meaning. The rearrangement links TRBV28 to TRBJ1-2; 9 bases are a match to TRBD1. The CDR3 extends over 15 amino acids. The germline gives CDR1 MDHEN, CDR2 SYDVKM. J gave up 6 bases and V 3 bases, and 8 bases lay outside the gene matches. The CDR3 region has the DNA TGTGCCAGCAGTTTTTCCGGACAGGGGATAGATGGCTACACCTTC. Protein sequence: CASSFSGQGIDGYTF.

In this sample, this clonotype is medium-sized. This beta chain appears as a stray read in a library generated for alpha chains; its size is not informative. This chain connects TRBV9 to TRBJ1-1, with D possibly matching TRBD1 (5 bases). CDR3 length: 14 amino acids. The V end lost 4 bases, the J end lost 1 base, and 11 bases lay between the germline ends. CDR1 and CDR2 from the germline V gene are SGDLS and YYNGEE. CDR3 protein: CASSPMGQNTEAFF. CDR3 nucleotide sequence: TGTGCCAGCAGCCCGATGGGGCAGAACACTGAAGCTTTCTTT.

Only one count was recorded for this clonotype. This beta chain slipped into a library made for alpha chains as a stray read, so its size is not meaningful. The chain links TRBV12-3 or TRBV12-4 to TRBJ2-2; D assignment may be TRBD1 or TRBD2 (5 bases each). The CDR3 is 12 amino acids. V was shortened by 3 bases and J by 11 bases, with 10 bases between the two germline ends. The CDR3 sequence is CASSFPRGELFF. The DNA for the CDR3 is TGTGCCAGCAGTTTCCCGAGGGGAGAGCTGTTTTTT.

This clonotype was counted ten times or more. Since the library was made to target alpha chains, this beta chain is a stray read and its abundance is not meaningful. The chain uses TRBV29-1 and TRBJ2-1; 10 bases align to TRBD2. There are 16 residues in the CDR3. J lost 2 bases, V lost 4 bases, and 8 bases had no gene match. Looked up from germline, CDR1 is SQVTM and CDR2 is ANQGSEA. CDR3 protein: CSVVASGGRTYNEQFF. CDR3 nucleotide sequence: TGCAGCGTTGTGGCTAGCGGGGGCCGTACCTACAATGAGCAGTTCTTC.

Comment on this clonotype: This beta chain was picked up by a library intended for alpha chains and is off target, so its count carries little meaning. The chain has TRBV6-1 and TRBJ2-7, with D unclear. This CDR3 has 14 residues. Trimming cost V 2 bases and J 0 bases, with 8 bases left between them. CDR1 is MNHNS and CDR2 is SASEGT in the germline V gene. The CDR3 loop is CASSESTFSYEQYF. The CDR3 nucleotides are TGTGCCAGCAGTGAATCGACTTTCTCCTACGAGCAGTACTTC.

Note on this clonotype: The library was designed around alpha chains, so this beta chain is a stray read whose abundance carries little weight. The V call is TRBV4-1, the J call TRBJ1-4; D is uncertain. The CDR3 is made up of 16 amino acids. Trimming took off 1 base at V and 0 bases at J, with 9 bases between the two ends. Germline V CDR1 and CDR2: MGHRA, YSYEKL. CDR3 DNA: TGCGCCAGCAGCCAAGTTTTCCGATCAACTAATGAAAAACTGTTTTTT. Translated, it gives CASSQVFRSTNEKLFF.

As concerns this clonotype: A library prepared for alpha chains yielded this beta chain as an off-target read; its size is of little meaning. The CDR3: CSARTRGYHEQFF. CDR3 DNA: TGCAGTGCAAGGACTAGGGGTTATCATGAGCAGTTCTTC. V usage is TRBV20-1 and J usage is TRBJ2-1, with 7 bases lining up with TRBD2. V shed 6 bases and J 8 bases; nucleotides not matched to a gene: 10. CDR1 DFQATT and CDR2 SNEGSKA come from the germline V gene (reference sequence). There are 13 residues in the CDR3.

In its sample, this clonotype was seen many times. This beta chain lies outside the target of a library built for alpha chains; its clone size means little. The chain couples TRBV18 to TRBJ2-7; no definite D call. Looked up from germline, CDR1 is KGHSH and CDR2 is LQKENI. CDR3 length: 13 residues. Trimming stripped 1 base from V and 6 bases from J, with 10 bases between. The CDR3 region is CASSPQLRPEQYF. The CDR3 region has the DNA TGTGCCAGCTCACCACAATTGCGGCCCGAGCAGTACTTC.

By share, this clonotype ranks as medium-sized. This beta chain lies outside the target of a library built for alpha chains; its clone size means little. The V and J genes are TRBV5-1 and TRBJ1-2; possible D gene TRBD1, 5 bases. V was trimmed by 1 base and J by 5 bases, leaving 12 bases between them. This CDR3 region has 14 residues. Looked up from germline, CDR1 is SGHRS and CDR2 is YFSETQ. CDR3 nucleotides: TGCGCCAGCAGCTTGTCTGGGGGAGGATATGGCTACACCTTC. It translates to CASSLSGGGYGYTF.

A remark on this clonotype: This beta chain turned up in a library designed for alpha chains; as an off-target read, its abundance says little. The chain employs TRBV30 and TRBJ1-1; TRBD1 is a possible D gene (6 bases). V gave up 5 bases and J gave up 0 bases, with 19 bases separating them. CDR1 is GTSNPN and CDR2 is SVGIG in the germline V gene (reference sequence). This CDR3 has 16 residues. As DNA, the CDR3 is TGTGCCTGGGGCCCTCCAGGGGCCCTCCTGAACACTGAAGCTTTCTTT. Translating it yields CAWGPPGALLNTEAFF.

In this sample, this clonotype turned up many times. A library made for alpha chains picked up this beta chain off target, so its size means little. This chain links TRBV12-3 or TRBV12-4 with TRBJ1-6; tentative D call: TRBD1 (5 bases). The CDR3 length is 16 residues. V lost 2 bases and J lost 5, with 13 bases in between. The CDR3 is CASSLSGPGDNSPLHF. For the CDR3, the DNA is TGTGCCAGCAGTTTATCGGGACCGGGAGATAATTCACCCCTCCACTTT.

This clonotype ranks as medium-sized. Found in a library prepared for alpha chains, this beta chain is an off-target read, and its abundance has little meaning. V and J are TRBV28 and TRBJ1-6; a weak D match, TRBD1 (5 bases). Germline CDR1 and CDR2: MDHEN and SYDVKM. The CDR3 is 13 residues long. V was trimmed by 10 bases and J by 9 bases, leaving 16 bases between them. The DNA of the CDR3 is TGTGCCACGCGTGGGACTGCTAGTTCACCCCTCCACTTT. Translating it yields CATRGTASSPLHF.

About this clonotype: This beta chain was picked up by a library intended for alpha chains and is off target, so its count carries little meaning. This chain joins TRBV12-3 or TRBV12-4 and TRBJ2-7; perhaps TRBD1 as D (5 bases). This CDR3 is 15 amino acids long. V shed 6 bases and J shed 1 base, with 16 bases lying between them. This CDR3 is CASSLGSQGSYEQYF. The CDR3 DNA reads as TGTGCCAGCAGCTTGGGTTCCCAGGGATCCTACGAGCAGTACTTC.

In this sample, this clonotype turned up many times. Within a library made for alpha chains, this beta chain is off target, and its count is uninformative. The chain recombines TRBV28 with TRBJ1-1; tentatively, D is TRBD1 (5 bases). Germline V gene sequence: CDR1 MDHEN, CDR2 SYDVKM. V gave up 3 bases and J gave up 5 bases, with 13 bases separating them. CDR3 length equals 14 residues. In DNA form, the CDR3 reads TGTGCCAGCAGTTTGGGGGGTGGAAGGACTGAAGCTTTCTTT. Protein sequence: CASSLGGGRTEAFF.

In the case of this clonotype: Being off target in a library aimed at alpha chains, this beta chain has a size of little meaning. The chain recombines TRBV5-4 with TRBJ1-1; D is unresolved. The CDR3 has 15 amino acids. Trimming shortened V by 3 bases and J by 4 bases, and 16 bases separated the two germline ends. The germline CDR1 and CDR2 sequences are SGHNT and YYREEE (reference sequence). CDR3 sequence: CASSYFQSGGTEAFF. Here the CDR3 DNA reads TGTGCCAGCAGCTACTTCCAGTCCGGAGGCACTGAAGCTTTCTTT.

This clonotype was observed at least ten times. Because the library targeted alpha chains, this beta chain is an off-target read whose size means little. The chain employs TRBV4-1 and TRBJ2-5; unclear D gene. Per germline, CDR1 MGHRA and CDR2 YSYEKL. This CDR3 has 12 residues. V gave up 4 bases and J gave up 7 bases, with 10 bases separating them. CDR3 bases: TGCGCCAGCAGCCCGCGGAGTGGGACCCAGTACTTC. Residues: CASSPRSGTQYF.

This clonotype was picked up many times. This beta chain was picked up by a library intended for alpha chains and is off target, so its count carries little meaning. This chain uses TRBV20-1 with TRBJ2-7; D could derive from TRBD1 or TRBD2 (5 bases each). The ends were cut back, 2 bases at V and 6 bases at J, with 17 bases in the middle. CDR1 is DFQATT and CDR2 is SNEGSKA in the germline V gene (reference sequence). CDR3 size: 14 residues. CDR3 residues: CSARSLSTGLEQYF. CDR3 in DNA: TGCAGTGCTAGATCCCTGTCGACGGGGCTCGAGCAGTACTTC.

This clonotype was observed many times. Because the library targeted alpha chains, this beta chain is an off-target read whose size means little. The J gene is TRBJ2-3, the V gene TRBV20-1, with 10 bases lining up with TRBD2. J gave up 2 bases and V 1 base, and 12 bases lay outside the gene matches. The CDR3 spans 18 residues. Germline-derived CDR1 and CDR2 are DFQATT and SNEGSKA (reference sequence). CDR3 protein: CSARVRERTSGFTDTQYF. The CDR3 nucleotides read TGCAGTGCTAGAGTTCGGGAAAGGACTAGCGGATTCACAGATACGCAGTATTTT.

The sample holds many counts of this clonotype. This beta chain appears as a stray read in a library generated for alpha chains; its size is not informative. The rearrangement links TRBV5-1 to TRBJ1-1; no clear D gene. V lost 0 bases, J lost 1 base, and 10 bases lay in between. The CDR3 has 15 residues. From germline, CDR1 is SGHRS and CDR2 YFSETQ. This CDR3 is CASSLDSASNTEAFF. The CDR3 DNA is TGCGCCAGCAGCTTGGACAGTGCCTCGAACACTGAAGCTTTCTTT.

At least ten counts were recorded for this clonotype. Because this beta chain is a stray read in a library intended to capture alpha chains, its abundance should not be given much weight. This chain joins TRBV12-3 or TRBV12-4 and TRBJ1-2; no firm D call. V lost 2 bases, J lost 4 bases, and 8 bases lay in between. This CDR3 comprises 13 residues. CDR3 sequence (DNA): TGTGCCAGCAGTTTACGGATGGGCTATGGCTACACCTTC. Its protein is CASSLRMGYGYTF.

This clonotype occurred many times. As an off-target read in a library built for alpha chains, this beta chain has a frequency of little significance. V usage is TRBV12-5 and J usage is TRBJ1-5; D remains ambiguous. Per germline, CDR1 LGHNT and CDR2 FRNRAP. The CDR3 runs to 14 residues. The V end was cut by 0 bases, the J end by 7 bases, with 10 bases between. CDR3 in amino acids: CASGLVMGGQPQHF. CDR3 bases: TGTGCTAGTGGTTTGGTAATGGGCGGGCAGCCCCAGCATTTT.

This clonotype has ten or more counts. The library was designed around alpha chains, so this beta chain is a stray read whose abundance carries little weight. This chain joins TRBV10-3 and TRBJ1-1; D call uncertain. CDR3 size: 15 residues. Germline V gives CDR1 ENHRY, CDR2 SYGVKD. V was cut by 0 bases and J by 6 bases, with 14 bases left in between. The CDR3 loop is CAISESRTERSEAFF. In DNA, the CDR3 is TGTGCCATCAGTGAGTCGAGAACGGAGCGATCTGAAGCTTTCTTT.

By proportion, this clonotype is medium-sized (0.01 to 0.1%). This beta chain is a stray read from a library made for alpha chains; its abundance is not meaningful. CDR3 sequence reads: CSRDRVSQPQHF. The CDR3 coding sequence is TGCAGTCGTGACAGGGTAAGTCAGCCCCAGCATTTT. The V gene is TRBV20-1, the J gene TRBJ1-5, with 7 bases that match TRBD1. The CDR3 length is 12 residues. The germline V gene has CDR1 DFQATT and CDR2 SNEGSKA (reference sequence). Trimming removed 8 bases from V and 6 bases from J; junction bases left unmatched: 7.

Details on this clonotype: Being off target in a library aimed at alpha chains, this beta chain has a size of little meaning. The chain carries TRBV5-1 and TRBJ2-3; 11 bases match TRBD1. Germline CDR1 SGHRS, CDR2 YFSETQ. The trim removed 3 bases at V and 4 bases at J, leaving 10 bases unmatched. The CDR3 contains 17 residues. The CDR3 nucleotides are TGCGCCAGCAGCTACGGACTCGGACAGGGGGCGGCAGATACGCAGTATTTT. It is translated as CASSYGLGQGAADTQYF.